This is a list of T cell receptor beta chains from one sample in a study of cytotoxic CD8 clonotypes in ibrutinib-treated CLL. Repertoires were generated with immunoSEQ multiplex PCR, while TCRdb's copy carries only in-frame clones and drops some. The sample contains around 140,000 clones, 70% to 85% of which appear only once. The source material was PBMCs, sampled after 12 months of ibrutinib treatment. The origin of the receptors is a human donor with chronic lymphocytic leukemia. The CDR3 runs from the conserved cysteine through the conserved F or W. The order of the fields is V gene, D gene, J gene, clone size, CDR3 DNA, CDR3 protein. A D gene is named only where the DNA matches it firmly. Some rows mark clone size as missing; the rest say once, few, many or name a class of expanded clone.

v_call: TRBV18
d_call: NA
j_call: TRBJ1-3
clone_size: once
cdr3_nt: TGTGCCAGCTCACCAACAATACCGACGGGGGCAGGTGGAAACACCATATATTTT
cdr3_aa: CASSPTIPTGAGGNTIYF

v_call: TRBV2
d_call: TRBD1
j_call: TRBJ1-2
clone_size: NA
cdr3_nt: TGTGCCAGCCTAGGGACAGGGACTTACTACACCTTC
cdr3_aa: CASLGTGTYYTF

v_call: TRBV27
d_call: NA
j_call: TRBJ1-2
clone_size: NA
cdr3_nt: TGTGCCAGCAGGAACAGGGTAGGTGGCTACACCTTC
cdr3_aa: CASRNRVGGYTF

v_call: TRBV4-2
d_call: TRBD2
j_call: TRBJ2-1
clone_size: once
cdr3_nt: TGTGCCAGCAAACAAGGGGCGGGAGGGGCCTACAATGAGCAGTTCTTC
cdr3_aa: CASKQGAGGAYNEQFF

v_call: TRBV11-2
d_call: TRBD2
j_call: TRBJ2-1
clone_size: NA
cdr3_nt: TGTGCCAGCAGCCGCCAAGACCTAGCGGATGGGAATGAGCAGTTCTTC
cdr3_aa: CASSRQDLADGNEQFF

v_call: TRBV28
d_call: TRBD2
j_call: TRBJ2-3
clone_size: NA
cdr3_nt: TGTGCCAGCAGTTTTCTAGCGGGGGCCCTTGACACAGATACGCAGTATTTT
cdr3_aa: CASSFLAGALDTDTQYF

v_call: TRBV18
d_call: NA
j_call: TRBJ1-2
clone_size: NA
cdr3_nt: TGTGCCAGCTCACCCAACCCCAATTGGGGGGATGGCTACACCTTC
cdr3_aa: CASSPNPNWGDGYTF

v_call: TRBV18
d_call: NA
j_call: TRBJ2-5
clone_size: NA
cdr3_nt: TGTGCCAGCTCACCCCCGTCTGGGGAGACCCAGTACTTC
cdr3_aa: CASSPPSGETQYF

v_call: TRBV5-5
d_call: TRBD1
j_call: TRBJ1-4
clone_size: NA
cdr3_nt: TGTGCCAGCAGCAACGGACAGGCTGACGAAAAACTGTTTTTT
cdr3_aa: CASSNGQADEKLFF

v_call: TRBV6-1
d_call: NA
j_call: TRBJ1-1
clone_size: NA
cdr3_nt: TGTGCCAGCAGTGCCGGGGACACGAACACTGAAGCTTTCTTT
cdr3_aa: CASSAGDTNTEAFF

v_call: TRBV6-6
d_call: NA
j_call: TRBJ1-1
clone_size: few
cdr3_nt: TGTGCCAGCACTTCGGTTAACACTGAAGCTTTCTTT
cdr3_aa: CASTSVNTEAFF

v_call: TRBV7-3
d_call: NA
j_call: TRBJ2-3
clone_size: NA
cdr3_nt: TGTGCCAGCAGCTCCTCACATTCTAGCACAGATACGCAGTATTTT
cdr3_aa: CASSSSHSSTDTQYF

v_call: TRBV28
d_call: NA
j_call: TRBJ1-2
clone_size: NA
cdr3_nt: TGTGCCAGCAGTTTGGGACGGATCTATGGCTACACCTTC
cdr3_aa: CASSLGRIYGYTF

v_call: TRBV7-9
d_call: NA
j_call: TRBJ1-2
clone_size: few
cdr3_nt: TGTGCCAGCAGCCGACAGATTAACTATGGCTACACCTTC
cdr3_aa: CASSRQINYGYTF

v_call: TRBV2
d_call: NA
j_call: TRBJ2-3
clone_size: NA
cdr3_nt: TGTGCCAGCATAGGGGGTACGCAGTATTTT
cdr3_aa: CASIGGTQYF

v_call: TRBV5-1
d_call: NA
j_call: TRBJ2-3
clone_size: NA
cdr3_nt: TGCGCCAGCAGCCAGGGGAACAGTGGATCAGATACGCAGTATTTT
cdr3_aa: CASSQGNSGSDTQYF

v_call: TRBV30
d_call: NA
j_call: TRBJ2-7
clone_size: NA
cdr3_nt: TGTGCCTGGGGGACCGGGACGGCGACCTACGAGCAGTACTTC
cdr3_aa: CAWGTGTATYEQYF

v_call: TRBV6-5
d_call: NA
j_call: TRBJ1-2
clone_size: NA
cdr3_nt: TGTGCCAGCAGTTACTCGAGTCAGGGTGCCTATGGCTACACCTTC
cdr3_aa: CASSYSSQGAYGYTF

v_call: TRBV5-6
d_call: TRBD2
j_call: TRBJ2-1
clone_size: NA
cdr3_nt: TGTGCCAGCAGCTTGGGGCAGGGGGGCAGCGGGAGGGCGTACAATGAGCAGTTCTTC
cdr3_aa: CASSLGQGGSGRAYNEQFF

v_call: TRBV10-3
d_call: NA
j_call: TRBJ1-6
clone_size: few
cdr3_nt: TGTGCCATCAGTGAGGGGGGGTTTTCACCCCTCCACTTT
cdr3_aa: CAISEGGFSPLHF

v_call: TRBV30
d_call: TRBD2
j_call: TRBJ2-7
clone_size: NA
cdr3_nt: TGTGCCTGGAGTAGCGCGGGAGCTTGGGGCGAGCAGTACTTC
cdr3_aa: CAWSSAGAWGEQYF

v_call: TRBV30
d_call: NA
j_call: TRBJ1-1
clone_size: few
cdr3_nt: TGTGCCTGGAAAGTAGCAAATAGAGCTTTCTTT
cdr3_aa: CAWKVANRAFF

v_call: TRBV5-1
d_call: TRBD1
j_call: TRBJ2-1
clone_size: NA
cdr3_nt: TGCGCCAGCAGCGCCACAGGGGGAAGGACCTACAATGAGCAGTTCTTC
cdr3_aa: CASSATGGRTYNEQFF

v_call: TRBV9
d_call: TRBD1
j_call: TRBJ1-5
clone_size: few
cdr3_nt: TGTGCCAGCAGCGCCGATGGGACAGGGGGACAGCCCCAGCATTTT
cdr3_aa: CASSADGTGGQPQHF

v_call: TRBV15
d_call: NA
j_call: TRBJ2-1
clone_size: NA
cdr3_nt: TGTGCCACCAGCAGAGAGTGGCGGGCCTACAATGAGCAGTTCTTC
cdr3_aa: CATSREWRAYNEQFF

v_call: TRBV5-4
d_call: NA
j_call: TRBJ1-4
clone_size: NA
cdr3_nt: TGTGCCAGCAGCTTGGCAGGAGGGATCAATGAAAAACTGTTTTTT
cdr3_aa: CASSLAGGINEKLFF

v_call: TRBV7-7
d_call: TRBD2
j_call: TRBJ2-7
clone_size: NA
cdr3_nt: TGTGCCAGCAGCCCAGGACTAGCGGGGGCCTACGAGCAGTACTTC
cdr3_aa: CASSPGLAGAYEQYF

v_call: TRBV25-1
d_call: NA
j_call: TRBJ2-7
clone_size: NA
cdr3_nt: TGTGCCAGCAGTGTCGCCGGGCGGTCCTACGAGCAGTACTTC
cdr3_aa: CASSVAGRSYEQYF

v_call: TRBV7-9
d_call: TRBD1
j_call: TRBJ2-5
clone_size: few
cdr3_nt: TGTGCCAGCAGCCGGGACAGGGGAGGAGAGACCCAGTACTTC
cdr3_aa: CASSRDRGGETQYF

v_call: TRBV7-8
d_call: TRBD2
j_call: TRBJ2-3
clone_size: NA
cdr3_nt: TGTGCCAGCAGCTTAGCCCTAGCGGGGGGGCCCCAGGGTAGCACAGATACGCAGTATTTT
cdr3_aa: CASSLALAGGPQGSTDTQYF

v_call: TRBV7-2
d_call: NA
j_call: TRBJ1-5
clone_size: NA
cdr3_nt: TGTGCCAGCAGCTTAGTAGGGCAGACTAGCAATCAGCCCCAGCATTTT
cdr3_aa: CASSLVGQTSNQPQHF

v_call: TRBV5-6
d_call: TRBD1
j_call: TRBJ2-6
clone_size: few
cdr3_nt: TGTGCCAGCAGCTTGGTCGGCAGGGGGCAAAGTGGGGCCAACGTCCTGACTTTC
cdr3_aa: CASSLVGRGQSGANVLTF

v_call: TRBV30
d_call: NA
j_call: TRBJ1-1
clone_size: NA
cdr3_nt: TGTGCCTGGAACCCAGGGGCGCCCACTGAAGCTTTCTTT
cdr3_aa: CAWNPGAPTEAFF

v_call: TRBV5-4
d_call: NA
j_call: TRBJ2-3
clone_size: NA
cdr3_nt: TGTGCCAGCAGCTTGGTCACGGGGGCGACAAGCACAGATACGCAGTATTTT
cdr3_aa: CASSLVTGATSTDTQYF

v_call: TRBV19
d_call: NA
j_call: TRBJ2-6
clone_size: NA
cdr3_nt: TGTGCCAGTAGTATAAGTGCTGCAGAAGGTTCTGGGGCCAACGTCCTGACTTTC
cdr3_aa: CASSISAAEGSGANVLTF

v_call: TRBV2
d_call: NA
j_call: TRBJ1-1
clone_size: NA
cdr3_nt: TGTGCCAGCATTCGTGGGGTTATGAACACTGAAGCTTTCTTT
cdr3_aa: CASIRGVMNTEAFF

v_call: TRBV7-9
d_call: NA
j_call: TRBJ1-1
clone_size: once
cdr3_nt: TGTGCCAGCAGCGCAGGTCTGGGGGGGAACACTGAAGCTTTCTTT
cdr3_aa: CASSAGLGGNTEAFF

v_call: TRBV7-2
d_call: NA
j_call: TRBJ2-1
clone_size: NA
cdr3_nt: TGTGCCAGCAGCTTAGGCCTAGCGTATGAGCAGTTCTTC
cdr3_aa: CASSLGLAYEQFF

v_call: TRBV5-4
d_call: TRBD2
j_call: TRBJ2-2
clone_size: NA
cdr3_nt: TGTGCCAGCAGCTGGGGAGGGATCACCGGGGAGCTGTTTTTT
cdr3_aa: CASSWGGITGELFF

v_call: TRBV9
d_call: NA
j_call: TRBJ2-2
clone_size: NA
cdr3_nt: TGTGCCAGCAGCGTAGTAGAGGGGAGCACCGGGGAGCTGTTTTTT
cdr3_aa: CASSVVEGSTGELFF

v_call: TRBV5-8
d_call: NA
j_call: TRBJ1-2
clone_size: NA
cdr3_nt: TGTGCCAGCAGCTTGGGGTTGGGAAAGAGAAACTATGGCTACACCTTC
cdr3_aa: CASSLGLGKRNYGYTF

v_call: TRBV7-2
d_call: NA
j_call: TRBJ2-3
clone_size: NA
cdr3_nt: TGTGCCAGCAGCCAATCAGGTACAGATACGCAGTATTTT
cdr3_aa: CASSQSGTDTQYF

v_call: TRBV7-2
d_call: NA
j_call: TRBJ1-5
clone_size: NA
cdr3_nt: TGTGCCAGCAGCAAGGGGGTAAGGGACCTCCAGCCCCAGCATTTT
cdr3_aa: CASSKGVRDLQPQHF

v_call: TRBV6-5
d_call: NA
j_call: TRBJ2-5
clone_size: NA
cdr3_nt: TGTGCCAGCAGCTACCCGGACAGGGAGGGGCAAGAGACCCAGTACTTC
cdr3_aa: CASSYPDREGQETQYF

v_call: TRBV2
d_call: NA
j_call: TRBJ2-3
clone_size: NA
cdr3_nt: TGTGCCAGCATACAAAGGAACTATATGTATTTT
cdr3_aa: CASIQRNYMYF